Below, one T cell receptor (beta chain) is given with its context. Trimming pared 10 bases from V and 8 bases from J, leaving 9 bases between. Germline V CDR1 and CDR2: LNHDA, SQIVND (reference sequence). The CDR3 is 10 amino acids. These data come from a study of blood T cell repertoires in COVID-19. At the level of the study: From T cells, B-cell-depleted T cells, or PBMCs came the material, which was cDNA or gDNA.

Source study methods: Researchers report that nucleated cell counts were estimated from reference gene primer amplification. Assay used: immunoSEQ multiplex PCR; TCRdb lists only in-frame clones, some missing. The V and J calls and clone size are taken from that table; D and trimming were inferred from the DNA. The sample holds more than 70,000 clones, approximately 80% seen once. The V gene is TRBV19, the J gene TRBJ2-4, with D perhaps matching TRBD1 (6 bases). The sample comprised peripheral blood. The TCR originated in a woman aged 70 to 79 with acute or convalescent COVID-19. This CDR3 reads CATGEDIQYF. CDR3 nucleotide sequence: TGTGCCACAGGGGAAGACATTCAGTACTTC.